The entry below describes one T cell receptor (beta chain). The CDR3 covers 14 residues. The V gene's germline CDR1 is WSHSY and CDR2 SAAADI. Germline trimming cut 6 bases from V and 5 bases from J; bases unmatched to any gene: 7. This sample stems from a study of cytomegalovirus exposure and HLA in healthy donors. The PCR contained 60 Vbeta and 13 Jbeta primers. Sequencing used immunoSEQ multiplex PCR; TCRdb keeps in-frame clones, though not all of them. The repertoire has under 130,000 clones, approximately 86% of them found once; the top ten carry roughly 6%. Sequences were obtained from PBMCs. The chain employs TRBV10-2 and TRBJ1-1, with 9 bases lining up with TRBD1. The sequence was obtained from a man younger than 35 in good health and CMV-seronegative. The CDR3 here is CASRGQGVGTEAFF. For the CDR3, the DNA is TGCGCCAGCAGGGGACAGGGTGTGGGAACTGAAGCTTTCTTT.